The clone carrying this T cell receptor (beta chain) was seen a few times. What it recognizes is unknown. This entry belongs to a study of T-cell reconstitution after alpha-beta-depleted transplantation in children. Findings and limits, study-wide: Surviving recipient T cells and thymic progenitors accounted for the high day-60 TCRbeta diversity observed in some patients. T cells produced anew were the main source of T-cell counts and diversity one year after transplant. Expanded graft clones numbering several hundred reportedly gave rise to alpha-beta T cells about two months after transplant.

Preparation of the TCRbeta library involved a method that used unique molecular identifiers. TCRdb processed the PCR reads anew with MiXCR; each CDR3 protein has one entry. Among 440,000 or so distinct CDR3 sequences, around 46% were seen once, and the ten largest hold 27%. The CDR3 sequence is 17 residues long. V lost 3 bases and J lost 3; bases outside the gene matches: 10. From germline, CDR1 is MNHEY and CDR2 SVGAGI. The sequenced sample was PBMCs, obtained before TCRalphabeta/CD19-depleted stem cell transplant. The rearrangement joins TRBV6-5 to TRBJ2-7, with TRBD2 identical over 11 bases. The clonotype comes from a girl aged 2 to 9 with aplastic anemia, due to receive a stem cell transplant. As DNA, the CDR3 is TGTGCCAGCAGTTATTCAGCAAGACTAGCGGGATACTACGAGCAGTACTTC. Translation gives CASSYSARLAGYYEQYF.